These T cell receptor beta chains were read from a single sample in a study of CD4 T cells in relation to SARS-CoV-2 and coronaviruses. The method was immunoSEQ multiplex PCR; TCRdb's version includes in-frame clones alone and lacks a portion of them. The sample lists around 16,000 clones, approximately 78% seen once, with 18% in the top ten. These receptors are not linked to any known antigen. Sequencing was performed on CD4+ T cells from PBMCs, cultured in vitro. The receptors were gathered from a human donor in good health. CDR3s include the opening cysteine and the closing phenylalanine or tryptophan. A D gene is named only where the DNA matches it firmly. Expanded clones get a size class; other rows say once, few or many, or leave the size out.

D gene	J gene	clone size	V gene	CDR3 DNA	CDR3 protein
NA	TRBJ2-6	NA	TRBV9	TGTGCCAGCAGCGAGACATCTCCTGGGGCCAACGTCCTGACTTTC	CASSETSPGANVLTF
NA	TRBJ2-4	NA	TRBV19	TGTGCCAGTACCATACCTGCTCTTGGGGCCAAAAACATTCAGTACTTC	CASTIPALGAKNIQYF
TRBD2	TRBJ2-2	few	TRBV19	TGTGCCACCCACCCGGGACTAGCGGGAAACACCGGGGAGCTGTTTTTT	CATHPGLAGNTGELFF
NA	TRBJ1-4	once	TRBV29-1	TGCAGCGTCGCCCCCAGGGCAGCTAATGAAAAACTGTTTTTT	CSVAPRAANEKLFF
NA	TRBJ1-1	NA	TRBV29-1	TGCAGCCTGGGGGAGAACACTGAAGCTTTCTTT	CSLGENTEAFF
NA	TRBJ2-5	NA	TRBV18	TGTGCCAGCTCCCCCAGGGTTCAAGAGACCCAGTACTTC	CASSPRVQETQYF
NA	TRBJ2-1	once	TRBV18	TGTGCCAGCTCACCTGGGGCAGATGTTTACAATGAGCAGTTCTTC	CASSPGADVYNEQFF
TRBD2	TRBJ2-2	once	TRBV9	TGTGCCAGCAGCGTGGGACTAGCGGGAATGGGGGAGCTGTTTTTT	CASSVGLAGMGELFF
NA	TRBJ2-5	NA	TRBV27	TGTGCCAGCAGTTTTTGGGGATCCCAAGAGACCCAGTACTTC	CASSFWGSQETQYF
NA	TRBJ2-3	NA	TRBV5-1	TGCGCCAGCAGCTTGGGATTCACAGATACGCAGTATTTT	CASSLGFTDTQYF
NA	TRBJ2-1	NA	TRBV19	TGTGCCAGTAACAGGGAAGCAAGCAATGAGCAGTTCTTC	CASNREASNEQFF
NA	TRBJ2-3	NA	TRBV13	TGTGCCAGCAGCTTAGAGACCACAGATACGCAGTATTTT	CASSLETTDTQYF
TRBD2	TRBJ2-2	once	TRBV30	TGTGCCTGTACAGGACTAGCGGGAAAGTCCGGGGAGCTGTTTTTT	CACTGLAGKSGELFF
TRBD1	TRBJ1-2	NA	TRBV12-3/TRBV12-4	TGTGCCAGCAGTTGGGGACAGGGAGGACCTGACTTC	CASSWGQGGPDF
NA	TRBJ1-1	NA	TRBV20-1	TGCAGTGCGTGGCCCTCCGGTGAAGCTTTCTTT	CSAWPSGEAFF
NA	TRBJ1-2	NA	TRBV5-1	TGCGCCAGCAGCTTGAGTCAGGCATCCTATGGCTACACCTTC	CASSLSQASYGYTF
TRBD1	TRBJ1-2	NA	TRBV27	TGTGCCAGCAGCCCGGACAGGAGCTATGGCTACACCTTC	CASSPDRSYGYTF
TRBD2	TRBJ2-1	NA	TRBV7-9	TGTGCCAGCAGCCGCGGGACTAGCGGAGGGGAGCAGTTCTTC	CASSRGTSGGEQFF
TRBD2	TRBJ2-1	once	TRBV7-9	TGTGCCAGCAGCCGGGGGACTAGCGTCCCGGCCATCGAGCAGTTCTTC	CASSRGTSVPAIEQFF